One sample yielded the 10 T cell receptor beta chains listed below, sequenced in a study of response to subunit inactivated influenza vaccine. Using its own MiXCR run on the RT-PCR reads, TCRdb lists one record per CDR3 protein. The sample holds hundreds of thousands of distinct CDR3 sequences, approximately 15% seen once. Sequenced material: PBMCs from blood, taken around two weeks before vaccination. The receptors here all came from a man aged 45-60 years who received an inactivated influenza vaccine.

This clonotype was observed a handful of times. V usage is TRBV7-9 and J usage is TRBJ2-2; either TRBD1 or TRBD2 may fit D (6 bases each). The CDR3 is 15 residues long. Germline CDR1 SEHNR, CDR2 FQNEAQ (reference sequence). Trimming took off 6 bases at V and 6 bases at J, with 17 bases between the two ends. The CDR3 sequence: CASSEWGALPGELFF. The CDR3 DNA sequence: TGTGCCAGCAGTGAGTGGGGGGCGCTTCCCGGGGAGCTGTTTTTT.

This clonotype was found a few times. V gene TRBV28 combines with J gene TRBJ1-5; a weak D match, TRBD1 (6 bases). CDR3 size: 15 residues. The V gene lost 7 bases and the J gene lost 4 bases, with 17 bases spanning the gap. The germline V gene has CDR1 MDHEN and CDR2 SYDVKM. CDR3: CASNVVGQTNQPQHF. The DNA for the CDR3 is TGTGCCAGCAACGTAGTTGGACAGACGAATCAGCCCCAGCATTTT.

The chain joins TRBV20-1 to TRBJ1-3, with a weak D call TRBD1 (6 bases). Trimming took 4 bases from V and 0 from J, leaving 10 bases between them. Looked up from germline, CDR1 is DFQATT and CDR2 is SNEGSKA (reference sequence). The CDR3 is 14 amino acids. In nucleotides, the CDR3 is TGCAGTGCTATTGACAGGCACTCTGGAAACACCATATATTTT. Its translation: CSAIDRHSGNTIYF.

At least ten counts were recorded for this clonotype. V usage is TRBV24-1 and J usage is TRBJ2-3; perhaps D is TRBD1 or TRBD2 (6 bases each). This CDR3 has 16 residues. Looked up from germline, CDR1 is KGHDR and CDR2 is SFDVKD. The V end lost 5 bases, the J end lost 1 base, and 15 bases lay between the germline ends. For the CDR3, the DNA is TGTGCCACCAGTGGATTCGGGGGACAAGGCACAGATACGCAGTATTTT. Encoded protein: CATSGFGGQGTDTQYF.

This clonotype was observed many times. The rearrangement joins TRBV5-1 to TRBJ2-2; 8 bases are a match to TRBD1. The V gene's germline CDR1 is SGHRS and CDR2 YFSETQ. The CDR3 length is 14 residues. Trimming removed 4 bases from V and 5 bases from J; junction bases left unmatched: 4. This chain's CDR3 is CASSRTGRTGELFF. In nucleotides, the CDR3 is TGCGCCAGCAGCCGGACAGGGCGTACCGGGGAGCTGTTTTTT.

This clonotype was picked up a small number of times. The V and J genes are TRBV24-1 and TRBJ2-2; 7 nucleotides agree with TRBD1. The V segment lost 4 bases and the J segment 2 bases; nucleotides outside the gene matches: 3. The germline V gene encodes CDR1 KGHDR and CDR2 SFDVKD. This CDR3 comprises 15 residues. CDR3 in amino acids: CATSETGSNTGELFF. CDR3 coding DNA: TGTGCCACCAGTGAGACAGGGTCCAACACCGGGGAGCTGTTTTTT.

This clonotype turned up a few times. The chain recombines TRBV24-1 with TRBJ2-1, with D maybe TRBD1 (5 bases). V lost 1 base and J 0 bases, leaving 9 bases between the germline ends. The CDR3 loop spans 16 amino acids. CDR1 is KGHDR, CDR2 SFDVKD, per germline. The CDR3 sequence is CATSDLQADSYNEQFF. The CDR3 bases are TGTGCCACCAGTGATTTACAGGCAGACTCCTACAATGAGCAGTTCTTC.

The chain recombines TRBV20-1 with TRBJ1-6; 8 nucleotides agree with TRBD1. Losses at the gene ends were 4 bases for V and 8 bases for J; bases not matched to a gene: 13. CDR3 length: 16 amino acids. Germline values: CDR1 DFQATT, CDR2 SNEGSKA (reference sequence). This CDR3 reads CSAKWSPTGVDSPLHF. The CDR3 coding sequence is TGCAGTGCTAAATGGAGCCCGACAGGGGTTGATTCACCCCTCCACTTT.

The table lists this clonotype with a few counts. V gene TRBV7-2 combines with J gene TRBJ2-3, with 7 positions matching TRBD1. Per germline, CDR1 SGHTA and CDR2 FQGNSA. J was trimmed by 5 bases and V by 5 bases; bases with no gene match: 10. CDR3 length: 15 residues. CDR3 amino acids: CASSPQGVNVDTQYF. CDR3 nucleotide sequence: TGTGCCAGCAGCCCCCAGGGGGTGAATGTAGATACGCAGTATTTT.

The rearrangement joins TRBV4-2 to TRBJ2-3; the D gene is possibly TRBD2 (5 bases). Trimming cost V 5 bases and J 6 bases, with 9 bases left between them. CDR3 length: 12 amino acids. Germline V gene data show CDR1 as LGHNA and CDR2 as YNFKEQ. The DNA of the CDR3 is TGTGCCAGCAGCAAGGACTTCGATACGCAGTATTTT. Protein product: CASSKDFDTQYF.